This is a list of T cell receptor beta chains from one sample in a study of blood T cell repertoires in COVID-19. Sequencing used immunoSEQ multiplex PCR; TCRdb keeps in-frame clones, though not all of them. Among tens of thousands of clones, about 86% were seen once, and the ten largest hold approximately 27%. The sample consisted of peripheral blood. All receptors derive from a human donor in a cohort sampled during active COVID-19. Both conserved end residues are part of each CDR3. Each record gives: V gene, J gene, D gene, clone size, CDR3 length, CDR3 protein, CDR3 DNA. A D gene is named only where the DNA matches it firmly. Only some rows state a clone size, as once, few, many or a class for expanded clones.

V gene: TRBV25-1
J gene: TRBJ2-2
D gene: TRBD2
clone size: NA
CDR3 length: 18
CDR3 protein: CASSESRTGLAGTGELFF
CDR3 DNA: TGTGCCAGCAGTGAAAGCCGCACGGGACTAGCGGGTACCGGGGAGCTGTTTTTT

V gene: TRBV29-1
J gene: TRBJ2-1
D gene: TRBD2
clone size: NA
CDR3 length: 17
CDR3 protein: CSVSSGGRLSSYNEQFF
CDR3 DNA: TGCAGCGTCTCTTCGGGGGGGCGTCTAAGCTCCTACAATGAGCAGTTCTTC

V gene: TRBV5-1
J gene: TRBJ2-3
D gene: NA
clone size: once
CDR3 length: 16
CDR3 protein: CASSFYRDGRTDTQYF
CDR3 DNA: TGCGCCAGCAGCTTCTACAGGGATGGCCGCACAGATACGCAGTATTTT

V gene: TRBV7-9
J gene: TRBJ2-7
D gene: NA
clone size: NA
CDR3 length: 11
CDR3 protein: CASSLLYEQYF
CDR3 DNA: TGTGCCAGCAGCTTACTCTACGAGCAGTACTTC

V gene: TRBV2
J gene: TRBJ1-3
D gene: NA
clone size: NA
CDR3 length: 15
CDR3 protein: CASSNGQQPGNTIYF
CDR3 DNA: TGTGCCAGCAGCAATGGACAGCAACCTGGAAACACCATATATTTT

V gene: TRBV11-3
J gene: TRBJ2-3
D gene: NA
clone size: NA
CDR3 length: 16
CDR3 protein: CASSLDGGTSTDTQYF
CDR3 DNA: TGTGCCAGCAGCTTAGACGGCGGGACTAGCACAGATACGCAGTATTTT

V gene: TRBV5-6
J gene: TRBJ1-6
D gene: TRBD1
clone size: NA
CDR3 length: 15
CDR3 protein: CASSRGGTANSPLHF
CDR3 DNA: TGTGCCAGCAGCCGCGGAGGGACAGCTAATTCACCCCTCCACTTT

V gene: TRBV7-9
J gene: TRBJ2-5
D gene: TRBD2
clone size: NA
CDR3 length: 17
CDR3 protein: CASSAGGRGGNQETQYF
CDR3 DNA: TGTGCCAGCAGCGCTGGCGGGCGCGGGGGGAACCAAGAGACCCAGTACTTC

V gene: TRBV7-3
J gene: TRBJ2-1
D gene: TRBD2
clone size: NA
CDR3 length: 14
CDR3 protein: CASSFSGGAVEQFF
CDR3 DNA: TGTGCCAGCAGCTTTAGCGGGGGGGCCGTTGAGCAGTTCTTC

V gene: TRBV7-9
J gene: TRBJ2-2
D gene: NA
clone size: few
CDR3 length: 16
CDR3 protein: CASSFLFPGDTGELFF
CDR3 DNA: TGTGCCAGCAGTTTTCTCTTCCCCGGGGACACCGGGGAGCTGTTTTTT

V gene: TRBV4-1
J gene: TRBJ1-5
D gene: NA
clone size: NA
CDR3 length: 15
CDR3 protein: CASSQDRAGPGPQHF
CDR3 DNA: TGCGCCAGCAGCCAAGATCGGGCAGGGCCCGGGCCCCAGCATTTT

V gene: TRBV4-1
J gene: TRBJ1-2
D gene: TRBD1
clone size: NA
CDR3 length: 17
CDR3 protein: CASSPDQHVTGEDGYTF
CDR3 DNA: TGCGCCAGCAGCCCTGATCAACACGTAACAGGGGAGGATGGCTACACCTTC

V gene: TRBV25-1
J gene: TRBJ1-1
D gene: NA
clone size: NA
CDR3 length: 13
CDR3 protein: CASSESGRTEAFF
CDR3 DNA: TGTGCCAGCAGTGAATCGGGGAGAACTGAAGCTTTCTTT